This T cell receptor beta chain was captured in a study of regulatory T cells in long-lasting Graves disease. Study-level information: Persistent Graves' disease meant over 5 years of antithyroid drugs with positive TSH receptor antibodies.

Germline loops: CDR1 MDHEN, CDR2 SYDVKM. The CDR3 extends over 17 amino acids. Trimming removed 3 bases from V and 0 bases from J; junction bases left unmatched: 5. Sequencing libraries for TCR beta were prepared with iRepertoire HTBI primers and Arm-PCR of CDR3 regions. Each CDR3 protein is one row after TCRdb ran MiXCR on the multiplex PCR reads. Of a few hundred thousand distinct CDR3 sequences listed, about a quarter were seen once; the top ten hold 26%. Whole-study findings and limits: Persistent disease preferred TRBV28, TRBJ1-2 and TRBJ2-5. Newly diagnosed Graves' patients exceeded persistent ones in TCR diversity.

Concerning this clonotype itself: Its target is not known.

Stated time point: persistent/refractory GD, antithyroid drugs over 5 years with positive TRAb. Extracted PBMC RNA gave rise to the TCR library. The TCR comes from a female donor with Graves disease. The sequences come from peripheral blood mononuclear cells (PBMCs), collected when the disease was refractory, from a patient treated with antithyroid drugs. The V gene is TRBV28, the J gene TRBJ1-2; 12 bases are shared with TRBD1. CDR3 in DNA: TGTGCCAGCAGTTTGGGGACAGGGGGCCCAGCTAACTATGGCTACACCTTC. Its protein is CASSLGTGGPANYGYTF.